The 26 T cell receptor beta chains below all came from one sample that was sequenced in a study of blood T cell repertoires in COVID-19. Assay used: immunoSEQ multiplex PCR; TCRdb lists only in-frame clones, some missing. The table includes roughly 100,000 clones, roughly 92% detected once. Sequences were obtained from peripheral blood. These TCRs come from a woman aged 45-60 years with COVID-19, enrolled during active disease.

V usage is TRBV28 and J usage is TRBJ2-7, with D possibly TRBD1 on 6 matching bases. Trimming removed 6 bases at V and 1 base at J, with 16 bases between. This CDR3 has 15 residues. Germline V gene lookup returns CDR1 MDHEN and CDR2 SYDVKM. The CDR3 is CASSLGQIGSYEQYF. The CDR3, as DNA: TGTGCCAGCAGCCTAGGACAGATTGGGTCCTACGAGCAGTACTTC.

The chain combines TRBV30 with TRBJ1-2; D is perhaps TRBD1 (5 bases). Trimming stripped 8 bases from V and 3 bases from J, with 16 bases between. There are 13 residues in the CDR3. Germline V lookup: CDR1 GTSNPN, CDR2 SVGIG (reference sequence). The CDR3 spells CAGSVGGDYGYTF. The CDR3 DNA reads as TGTGCCGGCTCAGTTGGGGGGGACTATGGCTACACCTTC.

V and J are TRBV11-2 and TRBJ1-6, with D perhaps TRBD1 (6 bases). The germline V and J ends were trimmed by 5 bases and 13 bases, with 12 bases remaining between them. There are 12 residues in the CDR3. Germline loops: CDR1 SGHAT, CDR2 FQNNGV. For the CDR3, the DNA is TGTGCCAGCAGCCCTACGGGACACCCCCTCCACTTT. It codes for CASSPTGHPLHF.

This chain links TRBV27 with TRBJ1-5; 7 nucleotides align to TRBD1. Germline CDR1 and CDR2: MNHEY and SMNVEV (reference sequence). The ends lost 6 bases at V and 7 bases at J; junction bases unmatched: 9. The CDR3 totals 14 residues. As DNA, the CDR3 is TGTGCCAGCAGCTACAGGGGTTATCAACAGCCCCAGCATTTT. Its protein is CASSYRGYQQPQHF.

The chain employs TRBV15 and TRBJ2-5; possible D gene TRBD2, 6 bases. V lost 9 bases to trimming and J lost 0 bases, with 11 bases between them. The CDR3 has 13 residues. From germline, CDR1 is LNHNV and CDR2 YYDKDF (reference sequence). The CDR3 reads CATARGYQETQYF. CDR3 nucleotide sequence: TGTGCCACTGCCCGGGGGTACCAAGAGACCCAGTACTTC.

CDR3 coding DNA: TGTGCCAGCAGGACGGGACAGGGAAATGAAAAACTGTTTTTT. As protein: CASRTGQGNEKLFF. The chain employs TRBV7-9 and TRBJ1-4; 9 bases are shared with TRBD1. Unmatched junction bases numbered 4, after V lost 6 bases and J lost 5 bases. The germline V gene encodes CDR1 SEHNR and CDR2 FQNEAQ (reference sequence). The CDR3 has 14 residues.

The gene calls are TRBV5-6 and TRBJ2-5; unclear D gene. Per the germline V gene, CDR1 is SGHDT and CDR2 is YYEEEE. The ends were cut back, 2 bases at V and 5 bases at J, with 19 bases in the middle. This CDR3 region has 16 residues. The CDR3 here is CASSFRWSRGRETQYF. The CDR3 coding sequence is TGTGCCAGCAGCTTCCGGTGGAGCAGAGGCCGGGAGACCCAGTACTTC.

This sequence joins TRBV3-1 (or the pseudogene TRBV3-2) and TRBJ2-2; weak D call: TRBD1 (5 bases). Trimming removed 6 bases at V and 4 bases at J, with 6 bases between. Germline CDR1 is LGHDT and CDR2 is YNNKEL (reference sequence). The CDR3 covers 12 residues. DNA of the CDR3: TGTGCCAGCAGGGACATCACCGGGGAGCTGTTTTTT. Translating it yields CASRDITGELFF.

The V call is TRBV5-5, the J call TRBJ1-4; D is unclear. The CDR3 runs to 14 residues. The germline gives CDR1 SGHKS, CDR2 YYEKEE (reference sequence). V dropped 0 bases and J dropped 13 bases, with 16 bases sitting between them. The CDR3 bases are TGTGCCAGCAGCTTGGGCGACACCCGTTGGCGACTGTTTTTT. Amino acids: CASSLGDTRWRLFF.

The chain has TRBV5-4 and TRBJ1-2; D perhaps matches TRBD1 (5 bases). The CDR3 extends over 13 amino acids. Germline CDR1 SGHNT, CDR2 YYREEE (reference sequence). V was pared by 4 bases and J by 4 bases, with 11 bases between. DNA of the CDR3: TGTGCCAGCAGCCTGGGGCAGATCTATGGCTACACCTTC. Protein: CASSLGQIYGYTF.

The V gene is TRBV4-3, the J gene TRBJ2-6; a weak D match, TRBD1 (5 bases). Trimming removed 5 bases at V and 0 bases at J, with 14 bases between. The CDR3 sequence is 17 residues long. Per the germline V gene, CDR1 is LGHNA and CDR2 is YSLEER. The CDR3 coding sequence is TGCGCCAGCAGCTCCACACAGGTTATCTCTGGGGCCAACGTCCTGACTTTC. Its protein is CASSSTQVISGANVLTF.

This chain links TRBV11-2 with TRBJ2-1; D possibly corresponds to TRBD1 (6 bases). This CDR3 is built from 13 residues. CDR1 and CDR2 (germline): SGHAT, FQNNGV. The V and J ends lost 4 bases and 12 bases respectively, with 16 bases between them. CDR3 amino acids: CASSSQQGSAQFF. The CDR3 DNA is TGTGCCAGCAGCTCCCAGCAGGGGAGCGCGCAGTTCTTC.

The chain recombines TRBV21-1 with TRBJ2-7; the table's D call of TRBD1 was not tested on the DNA. TRBV21-1 is a pseudogene. The CDR3 sequence is 14 residues long. CDR3 region: CASQEGQGTYEQYV. Here the CDR3 DNA reads TGTGCCAGCCAAGAGGGACAGGGTACCTACGAGCAGTACGTC.

The V gene is TRBV27, the J gene TRBJ1-1; D unresolved. The CDR3 extends over 14 amino acids. Trimming shortened V by 2 bases and J by 0 bases, and 7 bases separated the two germline ends. Looked up from germline, CDR1 is MNHEY and CDR2 is SMNVEV (reference sequence). This CDR3 reads CASSLNRMNTEAFF. The CDR3 DNA sequence: TGTGCCAGCAGTTTAAACAGAATGAACACTGAAGCTTTCTTT.

This rearrangement joins TRBV7-2 to TRBJ2-2; 8 bases align to TRBD1. CDR3 length: 16 residues. V was pared by 5 bases and J by 4 bases, with 9 bases of the junction left unmatched. Germline loops: CDR1 SGHTA, CDR2 FQGNSA. CDR3 protein: CASSPPGQVLTGELFF. CDR3 in DNA: TGTGCCAGCAGCCCCCCGGGACAGGTCCTCACCGGGGAGCTGTTTTTT.

The gene calls are TRBV19 and TRBJ1-2; no firm D call. Germline values: CDR1 LNHDA, CDR2 SQIVND (reference sequence). Trimming took off 8 bases at V and 4 bases at J, with 14 bases between the two ends. The CDR3 is 13 residues long. The CDR3 is CASRGRLSYGYTF. In DNA, the CDR3 is TGTGCCAGTCGCGGGCGTCTAAGCTATGGCTACACCTTC.

The V and J genes are TRBV11-3 and TRBJ2-3, with 9 bases that match TRBD2. The CDR3 extends over 15 amino acids. Germline CDR1 reads SGHNT; CDR2 reads YENEEA. Unmatched junction bases numbered 9, after V lost 5 bases and J lost 6 bases. CDR3 region: CASSRGRGGLDTQYF. CDR3 coding DNA: TGTGCCAGCAGCCGAGGGCGGGGGGGCCTTGATACGCAGTATTTT.

In this sample, this clone turned up once. The chain couples TRBV7-9 to TRBJ2-2; 11 bases match TRBD2. V lost 7 bases to trimming and J lost 4 bases; unmatched junction nucleotides: 5. The CDR3 has 15 amino acids. CDR1 is SEHNR and CDR2 is FQNEAQ in the germline V gene (reference sequence). The CDR3 is CASTYSGGVTGELFF. Here the CDR3 DNA reads TGTGCCAGCACCTATAGCGGGGGGGTCACCGGGGAGCTGTTTTTT.

The V gene is TRBV28, the J gene TRBJ1-2, with D perhaps matching TRBD1 (5 bases). The V and J ends lost 5 bases and 0 bases respectively, with 13 bases between them. Germline V gene data show CDR1 as MDHEN and CDR2 as SYDVKM. The CDR3 has 15 amino acids. The CDR3 nucleotides read TGTGCCAGCAGTAGGCCGGGGGGAGCTAACTATGGCTACACCTTC. It specifies CASSRPGGANYGYTF.

J is TRBJ2-3 and V is TRBV5-6; no firm D call. CDR3 size: 13 residues. The germline gives CDR1 SGHDT, CDR2 YYEEEE. V was trimmed by 2 bases and J by 3 bases, leaving 7 bases between them. The CDR3 sequence: CASSLQRTDTQYF. In DNA, the CDR3 is TGTGCCAGCAGCTTACAACGTACAGATACGCAGTATTTT.

CDR3 in DNA: TGCGCCAGCTGCCGGGACAGGACAAATTCACCCCTCCACTTT. This encodes CASCRDRTNSPLHF. The chain recombines TRBV5-1 with TRBJ1-6, with TRBD1 matching 8 bases. Germline V lookup: CDR1 SGHRS, CDR2 YFSETQ. V was clipped by 7 bases and J by 7 bases; unmatched bases: 7. This CDR3 has 14 amino acids.

This clone was seen once. The J gene is TRBJ1-3, the V gene TRBV19, with 8 bases that match TRBD1. With V trimmed by 8 bases and J by 2 bases, 8 bases remained unmatched. The germline gives CDR1 LNHDA, CDR2 SQIVND (reference sequence). The CDR3 sequence is 15 residues long. In DNA, the CDR3 is TGTGCCAGTGGGCGACAGGGGTTCGCTGGAAACACCATATATTTT. Its protein is CASGRQGFAGNTIYF. Using reference TRBV19 and TRBJ1-3 for the parts outside the CDR3, the full variable domain is DGGITQSPKYLFRKEGQNVTLSCEQNLNHDAMYWYRQDPGQGLRLIYYSQIVNDFQKGDIAEGYSVSREKKESFPLTVTSAQKNPTAFYLCASGRQGFAGNTIYFGEGSWLTVV.

J is TRBJ2-5 and V is TRBV18, with 14 bases fitting TRBD2. The ends lost 6 bases at V and 4 bases at J; junction bases unmatched: 4. The CDR3 sequence is 15 residues long. The germline gives CDR1 KGHSH, CDR2 LQKENI. The CDR3 sequence: CASSSGLAGAETQYF. The DNA of the CDR3 is TGTGCCAGCTCTTCGGGACTAGCGGGGGCAGAGACCCAGTACTTC.

The chain links TRBV18 to TRBJ1-3, with D uncertain. This CDR3 region has 14 residues. V was trimmed by 11 bases and J by 1 base, leaving 15 bases between them. Germline V gene sequence: CDR1 KGHSH, CDR2 LQKENI. In DNA form, the CDR3 reads TGTGCCGTCCCGCATTCGGGTTCTGGAAACACCATATATTTT. Encoded protein: CAVPHSGSGNTIYF.

The rearrangement links TRBV19 to TRBJ1-4; 9 bases line up with TRBD1. V lost 3 bases, J lost 5 bases, and 4 bases stayed unmatched. Per germline, CDR1 LNHDA and CDR2 SQIVND (reference sequence). This CDR3 is built from 15 residues. This chain's CDR3 is CASSIPGQGNEKLFF. The DNA for the CDR3 is TGTGCCAGTAGTATCCCTGGACAGGGGAATGAAAAACTGTTTTTT.

This rearrangement joins TRBV7-8 to TRBJ2-2; tentatively, D is TRBD2 (6 bases). The V end lost 5 bases, the J end lost 5 bases, and 9 bases lay between the germline ends. Germline CDR1 reads SGHVS; CDR2 reads FQNEAQ. The CDR3 runs 13 residues. CDR3 amino acids: CASSHGGTGELFF. CDR3 nucleotides: TGTGCCAGCAGCCACGGGGGAACCGGGGAGCTGTTTTTT.